The present T cell receptor (beta chain) was sequenced within a study of T-cell memory formation after mild COVID-19. About the study: TCR clusters mostly belonged to single donors. Study-level findings and limits: Detection of some responders pre-infection suggested pre-existing cross-reactive memory T cells participated. Researchers could not confirm that second-wave clones peaking on day 37 targeted SARS-CoV-2.

TCRdb fed the 5' RACE reads into MiXCR, producing one record per CDR3 protein. The repertoire holds 450,000 to 650,000 distinct CDR3 sequences, about 22% seen once, with roughly 8.3% in the top ten. In its sample, this clonotype was seen a few times. Its antigen is undetermined. This CDR3 spans 12 amino acids. Germline CDR1 is SGHNT and CDR2 is YENEEA. Trimming took 5 bases from V and 9 from J, leaving 11 bases between them. Sequencing was carried out using PBMCs or a T cell subset sorted from them (not recorded which). V usage is TRBV11-3 and J usage is TRBJ2-1; no clear D gene. The clonotype comes from an adult woman who had mild COVID-19 (a few samples of this study predate the infection). Cell type and time point are not known. CDR3 sequence reads: CASSPPLGEQFF. The CDR3 DNA follows: TGTGCCAGCAGCCCGCCACTTGGTGAGCAGTTCTTC.